This TCR beta chain was observed in a study of regulatory T cells in long-lasting Graves disease. The study's findings and limits: Study of thyroid tissue was not done, with only peripheral blood studied. The study found lower TCR diversity in persistent Graves' patients than in newly diagnosed ones.

This clonotype was detected many times. Its specificity is not known. The germline gene is not matched at one end of the junction; a read error may be the cause. Time point defined: persistent/refractory GD, antithyroid drugs over 5 years with positive TRAb. With RNA extracted from PBMCs as input, the TCR library was made. With iRepertoire HTBI primers and Arm-PCR of CDR3 regions, TCR beta libraries were built. Each CDR3 protein gets one entry after TCRdb re-called the multiplex PCR reads with MiXCR. The sample gives approximately 690,000 distinct CDR3 sequences, around 32% of which show up once; around 42% is in the top ten. The TCR sequence derives from a female donor with Graves disease. The material was peripheral blood mononuclear cells (PBMCs), obtained when the disease was refractory, from a patient treated with antithyroid drugs.

The CDR3 reads CASSLLAGEGETQYF. CDR3 DNA sequence: TGCGCCAGCAGTTTACTAGCGGGAGAAGGGGAGACCCAGTACTTC. This chain links TRBV27 with TRBJ2-5, with TRBD2 matching 11 bases. Germline assignment: CDR1 MNHEY and CDR2 SMNVEV (reference sequence). The CDR3 consists of 15 residues.